The clone carrying this T cell receptor beta chain was counted a few times. The antigen is unknown. The data derive from a study of CD8 T cells in ankylosing spondylitis. V shed 3 bases and J shed 0 bases, with 6 bases lying between them. Germline CDR1 is DFQATT and CDR2 is SNEGSKA (reference sequence). The CDR3 totals 13 residues. TCRdb reprocessed the 5' RACE reads with MiXCR, giving one entry per CDR3 protein. The table shows about 52,000 distinct CDR3 sequences, with 7.4% occurring only once. Overall study results and limits: Disease-linked clones were CD8+ and relatively rare in peripheral blood.

The specimen sequenced was blood, either unsorted or a sorted T cell fraction (not recorded which). The receptor was isolated from a female donor with ankylosing spondylitis or in good health (not recorded which). V and J are TRBV20-1 and TRBJ2-4; D is unclear. Here the CDR3 reads CSASILAKNIQYF. The CDR3 DNA reads as TGCAGTGCTAGCATACTAGCCAAAAACATTCAGTACTTC.